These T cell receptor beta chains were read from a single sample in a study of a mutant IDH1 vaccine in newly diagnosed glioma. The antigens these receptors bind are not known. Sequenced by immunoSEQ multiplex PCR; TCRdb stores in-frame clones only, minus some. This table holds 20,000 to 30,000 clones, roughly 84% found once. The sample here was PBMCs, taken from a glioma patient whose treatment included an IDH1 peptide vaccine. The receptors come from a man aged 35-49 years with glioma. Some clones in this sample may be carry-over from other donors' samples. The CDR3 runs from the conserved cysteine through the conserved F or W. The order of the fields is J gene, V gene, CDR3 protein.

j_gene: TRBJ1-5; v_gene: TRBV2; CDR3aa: CASSELNLGNQPQHF
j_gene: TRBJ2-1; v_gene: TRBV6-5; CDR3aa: CASSYSWGDNEQFF
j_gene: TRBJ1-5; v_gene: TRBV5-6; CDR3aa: CASSPNGGVGQPQHF
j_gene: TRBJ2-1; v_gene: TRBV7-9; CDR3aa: CASSLTGTLPYNEQFF
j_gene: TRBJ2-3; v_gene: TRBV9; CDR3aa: CASSVDLSDTQYF
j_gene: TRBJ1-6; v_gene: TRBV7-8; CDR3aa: CASSLGLFINSPLHF
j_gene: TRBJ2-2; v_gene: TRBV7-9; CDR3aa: CASSRRAANTGELFF
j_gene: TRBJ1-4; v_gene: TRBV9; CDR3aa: CASSVGTGVPNEKLFF
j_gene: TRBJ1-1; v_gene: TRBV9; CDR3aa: CASSGKGSAAFF
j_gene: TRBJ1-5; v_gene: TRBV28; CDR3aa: CASSLWSQGPHF
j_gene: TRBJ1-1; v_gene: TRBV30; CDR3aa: CAWRRGWTEAFF
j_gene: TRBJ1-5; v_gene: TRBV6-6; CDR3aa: CASSRPHAPEPQHF
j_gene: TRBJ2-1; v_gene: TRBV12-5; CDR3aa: CASGPSRYEQFF
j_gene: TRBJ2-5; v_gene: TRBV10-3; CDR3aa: CAISESDNQETQYF
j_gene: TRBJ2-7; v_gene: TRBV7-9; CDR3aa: CASSGPGSGGPSSYEQYF
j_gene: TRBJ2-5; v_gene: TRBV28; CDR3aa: CASSQTGQGTVTQYF
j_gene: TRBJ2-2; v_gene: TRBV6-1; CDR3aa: CASSASGTGNTGELFF
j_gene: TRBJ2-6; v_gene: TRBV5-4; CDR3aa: CASSLTQIVGANVLTF
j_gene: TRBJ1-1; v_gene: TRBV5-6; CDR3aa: CASSWGAEAFF
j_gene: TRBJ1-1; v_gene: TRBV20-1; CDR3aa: CSARYTEAFF
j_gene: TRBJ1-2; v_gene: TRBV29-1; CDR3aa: CSVGDRAADGYTF
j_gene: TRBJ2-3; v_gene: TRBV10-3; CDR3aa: CAISARGGGNTQYF
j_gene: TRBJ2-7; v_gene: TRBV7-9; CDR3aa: CASSARWTSGDYEQYF
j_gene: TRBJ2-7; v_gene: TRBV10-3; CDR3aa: CASSGRTEQYF
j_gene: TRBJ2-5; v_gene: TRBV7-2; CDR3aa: CASSLVSGGQETQYF
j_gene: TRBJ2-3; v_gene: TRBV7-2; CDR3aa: CASSARWTSGGETDTQYF
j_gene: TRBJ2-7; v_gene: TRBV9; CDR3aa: CASSSGNEQYF
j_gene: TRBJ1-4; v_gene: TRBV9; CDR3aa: CASSSGQGRLFF
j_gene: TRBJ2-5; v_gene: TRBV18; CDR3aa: CASSPMASQETQYF
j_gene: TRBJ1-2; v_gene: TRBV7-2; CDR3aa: CASSQQIGQVGYGYTF
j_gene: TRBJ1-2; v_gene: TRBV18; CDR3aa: CASSPLRDTGGYTF
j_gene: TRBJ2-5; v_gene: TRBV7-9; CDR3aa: CASSPRDTGGETQYF
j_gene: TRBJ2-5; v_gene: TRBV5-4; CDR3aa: CASSSYSDGQGGETQYF
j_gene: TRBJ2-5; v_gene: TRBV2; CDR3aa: CASGYQETQYF
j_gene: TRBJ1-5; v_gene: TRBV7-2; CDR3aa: CASSLAGQGNQPQHF
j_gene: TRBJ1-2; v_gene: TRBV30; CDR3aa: CAWSDGRAGYTF
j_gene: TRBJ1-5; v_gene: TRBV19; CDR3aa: CASRSQGLNQPQHF
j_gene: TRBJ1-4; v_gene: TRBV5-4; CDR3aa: CASTDGGFNEKLFF
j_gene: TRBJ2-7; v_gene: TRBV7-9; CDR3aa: CASSPEAVSLPFEQYF
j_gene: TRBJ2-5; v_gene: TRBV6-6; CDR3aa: CASRTVDRDKGETQYF
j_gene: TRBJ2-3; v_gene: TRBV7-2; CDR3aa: CASRGLDTQYF